These 25 T cell receptor beta chains originate from one sample sequenced in a study of T cells in localized non-small cell lung cancer. Generated by immunoSEQ multiplex PCR, the TCRdb table keeps only in-frame clones and is missing some. The sample shows about 41,000 clones, roughly 86% of them seen only once. This material consisted of peripheral blood, taken before any cancer treatment. The receptors shown here come from a female donor over 55 with stage I squamous cell lung carcinoma.

The chain recombines TRBV18 with TRBJ2-3, with 9 bases matching TRBD1. Germline V gene sequence: CDR1 KGHSH, CDR2 LQKENI. The CDR3 extends over 16 amino acids. Unmatched junction bases numbered 8, after V lost 3 bases and J lost 4 bases. CDR3 loop: CASSPRTGASADTQYF. As DNA, the CDR3 is TGTGCCAGCTCACCCAGGACAGGGGCCAGCGCAGATACGCAGTATTTT.

This clone was detected only once. This chain links TRBV27 with TRBJ2-7, with 8 bases lining up with TRBD2. V shed 6 bases, J shed 3 bases, and the junction held 7 bases outside the gene matches. Germline values: CDR1 MNHEY, CDR2 SMNVEV (reference sequence). The CDR3 totals 14 residues. CDR3 DNA sequence: TGTGCCAGCAGGGTACACAGCGGGAGCTACGAGCAGTACTTC. Translated: CASRVHSGSYEQYF.

The chain has TRBV5-4 and TRBJ1-5, with D possibly matching TRBD1 (6 bases). V was shortened by 4 bases and J by 0 bases, with 11 bases between the two germline ends. The CDR3 length is 15 residues. The V gene's germline CDR1 is SGHNT and CDR2 YYREEE (reference sequence). The CDR3: CASSIQGDSNQPQHF. The CDR3 nucleotides are TGTGCCAGCAGCATACAGGGAGATAGCAATCAGCCCCAGCATTTT.

This chain connects TRBV2 to TRBJ2-2, with D uncertain. Germline V gene data show CDR1 as SNHLY and CDR2 as FYNNEI. Trimming removed 6 bases from V and 0 bases from J, with 8 bases in between. The CDR3 length is 14 residues. CDR3 nucleotides: TGTGCCAGCAGATACTCCCCGAACACCGGGGAGCTGTTTTTT. Its protein is CASRYSPNTGELFF.

The chain is built from TRBV19 and TRBJ1-2; 8 nucleotides agree with TRBD1. Germline loops: CDR1 LNHDA, CDR2 SQIVND (reference sequence). V shed 5 bases, J shed 2 bases, and the junction held 7 bases outside the gene matches. The CDR3 length is 15 residues. The DNA of the CDR3 is TGTGCCAGTAGTGTCTCGGGACAGGTGAACTATGGCTACACCTTC. As protein: CASSVSGQVNYGYTF.

J is TRBJ2-5 and V is TRBV5-1, with a weak D call TRBD2 (5 bases). V was cut by 1 base and J by 5 bases, with 9 bases left in between. The germline V gene encodes CDR1 SGHRS and CDR2 YFSETQ. The CDR3 covers 13 residues. The CDR3, as DNA: TGCGCCAGCAGCTTGAAGCGGTACGAGACCCAGTACTTC. Protein: CASSLKRYETQYF.

The CDR3: CASSPEGYRTTEQYF. DNA for the CDR3: TGTGCCAGCAGCCCCGAAGGATACAGGACGACCGAGCAGTACTTC. This chain connects TRBV14 to TRBJ2-7, with a weak D call TRBD1 (5 bases). The CDR3 has 15 amino acids. V gave up 4 bases and J gave up 6 bases, with 19 bases separating them. The germline gives CDR1 SGHDN, CDR2 FVKESK.

V usage is TRBV6-5 and J usage is TRBJ1-2; maybe TRBD1 (5 bases). The CDR3 is 14 amino acids. Trimming cost V 5 bases and J 8 bases, with 18 bases left between them. CDR1 MNHEY and CDR2 SVGAGI come from the germline V gene. CDR3: CASSPSLGRGGYTF. CDR3 nucleotide sequence: TGTGCCAGCAGTCCGTCCTTGGGACGGGGGGGCTACACCTTC.

A few counts support this clone. The rearrangement uses TRBV6-5 and TRBJ1-2, with 7 positions matching TRBD1. J was trimmed by 5 bases and V by 6 bases; bases with no gene match: 9. The CDR3 extends over 14 amino acids. CDR1 and CDR2 from the germline V gene are MNHEY and SVGAGI. CDR3 DNA: TGTGCCAGCAGAAGGGACAGCCCAGGGTATGGCTACACCTTC. Amino acid sequence: CASRRDSPGYGYTF.

The rearrangement links TRBV7-9 to TRBJ2-7; 12 bases line up with TRBD1. Germline lookup yields CDR1 SEHNR and CDR2 FQNEAQ (reference sequence). The length of the CDR3 is 14 residues. Trimming removed 5 bases from V and 3 bases from J; junction bases left unmatched: 2. Written as DNA, the CDR3 is TGTGCCAGCAGCCGGGACAGGGGGCACTACGAGCAGTACTTC. Amino acids: CASSRDRGHYEQYF.

This chain's CDR3 is CASSKIGSRGLRTGELFF. The CDR3 bases are TGTGCCAGCAGTAAGATTGGCTCAAGAGGGTTAAGAACCGGGGAGCTGTTTTTT. The J gene is TRBJ2-2, the V gene TRBV28, with D possibly TRBD2 on 5 matching bases. V lost 5 bases to trimming and J lost 5 bases, with 24 bases between them. Germline CDR1 and CDR2: MDHEN and SYDVKM. The CDR3 loop spans 18 amino acids.

This sequence joins TRBV27 and TRBJ2-7; tentative D call: TRBD2 (6 bases). Germline V CDR1 and CDR2: MNHEY, SMNVEV (reference sequence). The CDR3 consists of 16 residues. V lost 5 bases, J lost 2 bases, and 19 bases lay in between. The CDR3 is CASSRSGTFPPYEQYF. Here the CDR3 DNA reads TGTGCCAGCAGTCGATCCGGGACTTTTCCCCCCTACGAGCAGTACTTC.

This sequence joins TRBV6-5 and TRBJ2-4, with a possible D match to TRBD1 (6 bases). The V gene's germline CDR1 is MNHEY and CDR2 SVGAGI. V gave up 6 bases and J gave up 0 bases, with 9 bases separating them. The CDR3 has 14 amino acids. The CDR3 DNA reads TGTGCCAGCAGGGACAGTTTAGCCAAAAACATTCAGTACTTC. Translating it yields CASRDSLAKNIQYF.

This rearrangement joins TRBV5-8 to TRBJ2-3; TRBD1 agrees at 9 bases. The CDR3 consists of 14 residues. The germline CDR1 and CDR2 sequences are SGHTS and YDEGEE. The V and J ends lost 5 bases and 6 bases, in that order; junction bases with no gene match: 7. CDR3 loop: CASRNRDRDDTQYF. In nucleotides, the CDR3 is TGTGCCAGCAGAAACCGGGACAGGGATGATACGCAGTATTTT.

The chain couples TRBV4-2 to TRBJ1-2; no reliable D call. Germline CDR1 LGHNA, CDR2 YNFKEQ. Between the trimmed V and J ends, which lost 0 bases and 4 bases, there was a span of 9 bases. This CDR3 spans 14 amino acids. CDR3 residues: CASSQDKGAYGYTF. CDR3 DNA: TGTGCCAGCAGCCAAGATAAGGGCGCCTATGGCTACACCTTC.

The rearrangement links TRBV12-5 to TRBJ1-5, with D possibly being TRBD1 (5 bases). Germline values: CDR1 LGHNT, CDR2 FRNRAP. The CDR3 is 16 residues long. Trimming cost V 0 bases and J 6 bases, with 15 bases left between them. The CDR3 region is CASGLVFPRAGQPQHF. DNA for the CDR3: TGTGCTAGTGGTTTGGTATTCCCCAGGGCCGGTCAGCCCCAGCATTTT.

The chain combines TRBV7-2 with TRBJ1-4, with TRBD1 matching 9 bases. Germline assignment: CDR1 SGHTA and CDR2 FQGNSA. The junction had 10 bases not matched to a gene; V was cut back by 6 bases and J by 8 bases. The CDR3 consists of 15 residues. Written as DNA, the CDR3 is TGTGCCAGCAGACAACGTGCGACAGGGGGAGAAAAACTGTTTTTT. Translated: CASRQRATGGEKLFF.

V and J are TRBV6-6 and TRBJ2-7; TRBD2 might be the D (5 bases). The V end lost 8 bases, the J end lost 7 bases, and 9 bases lay between the germline ends. The germline V gene encodes CDR1 MNHNY and CDR2 SVGAGI (reference sequence). The CDR3 runs 10 residues. CDR3: CASGSWEQYF. CDR3 sequence (DNA): TGTGCCAGCGGGAGTTGGGAGCAGTACTTC.

The chain recombines TRBV5-3 with TRBJ1-5; D remains unclear. TRBV5-3 is classed as an ORF, of uncertain function. Trimming shortened V by 4 bases and J by 0 bases, and 23 bases separated the two germline ends. This CDR3 has 19 residues. CDR3 sequence: CARSSITHPVLNSNQPQHF. For the CDR3, the DNA is TGTGCCAGAAGCAGCATCACTCACCCCGTCCTCAATAGCAATCAGCCCCAGCATTTT.

The rearrangement uses TRBV2 and TRBJ2-7; D is ambiguous. The CDR3 contains 11 residues. The V gene lost 6 bases and the J gene lost 4 bases, with 7 bases spanning the gap. Germline V gene lookup returns CDR1 SNHLY and CDR2 FYNNEI. CDR3 bases: TGTGCCAGCAGCCCTCTATACGAGCAGTACTTC. Translation gives CASSPLYEQYF. The variable domain in full, with the rest retrieved from reference TRBV2 and TRBJ2-7, is EPEVTQTPSHQVTQMGQEVILRCVPISNHLYFYWYRQILGQKVEFLVSFYNNEISEKSEIFDDQFSVERPDGSNFTLKIRSTKLEDSAMYFCASSPLYEQYFGPGTRLTVT.

The chain carries TRBV29-1 and TRBJ2-7, with D possibly being TRBD1 (6 bases). The V and J ends lost 6 bases and 5 bases respectively, with 17 bases between them. Germline lookup yields CDR1 SQVTM and CDR2 ANQGSEA. This CDR3 contains 13 residues. CDR3 DNA sequence: TGCAGCGTAGGCAGGGGAAGATGGAACGAGCAGTACTTC. Protein product: CSVGRGRWNEQYF.

CDR3 protein: CASSLLATGELFF. The CDR3 DNA follows: TGTGCCAGCAGCTTACTAGCGACCGGGGAGCTGTTTTTT. This chain links TRBV7-8 with TRBJ2-2, with D possibly being TRBD2 (6 bases). The CDR3 has 13 residues. CDR1 and CDR2 (germline): SGHVS, FQNEAQ. Trimming removed 2 bases at V and 5 bases at J, with 6 bases between. Full variable domain (remainder filled in from reference TRBV7-8 and TRBJ2-2): GAGVSQSPRYKVAKRGQDVALRCDPISGHVSLFWYQQALGQGPEFLTYFQNEAQLDKSGLPSDRFFAERPEGSVSTLKIQRTQQEDSAVYLCASSLLATGELFFGEGSRLTVL.

The chain carries TRBV6-6 and TRBJ2-5; 7 bases map to TRBD1. This CDR3 spans 14 amino acids. The V and J ends lost 5 bases and 6 bases, in that order; junction bases with no gene match: 9. Per the germline V gene, CDR1 is MNHNY and CDR2 is SVGAGI (reference sequence). The CDR3 is CASSSWTGGKTQYF. In DNA form, the CDR3 reads TGTGCCAGCAGTAGCTGGACAGGTGGAAAGACCCAGTACTTC.

This clone was seen once. The chain carries TRBV18 and TRBJ1-1, with 7 bases matching TRBD1. With V trimmed by 3 bases and J by 5 bases, 3 bases remained unmatched. This CDR3 spans 13 amino acids. Germline CDR1 is KGHSH and CDR2 is LQKENI. The CDR3 DNA follows: TGTGCCAGCTCACCTGACAGGGCAACTGAAGCTTTCTTT. It is translated as CASSPDRATEAFF.

V and J are TRBV7-9 and TRBJ2-7, with D perhaps matching TRBD1 (6 bases). This CDR3 comprises 14 residues. The V gene's germline CDR1 is SEHNR and CDR2 FQNEAQ (reference sequence). V was clipped by 3 bases and J by 2 bases, with 11 bases between them. The CDR3 bases are TGTGCCAGCAGCTTTAGGACAGATACCTACGAGCAGTACTTC. The encoded protein is CASSFRTDTYEQYF.